These 9 T cell receptor beta chains originate from one sample sequenced in a study of blood T cell repertoires in COVID-19. Some clones are missing from TCRdb's copy, which holds only in-frame ones; the method was immunoSEQ multiplex PCR. Of about 160,000 clones in the sample, over 75% were seen once. Sequenced sample: peripheral blood. These receptor sequences come from a man younger than 35 with COVID-19, enrolled during active disease.

V usage is TRBV11-2 and J usage is TRBJ2-7, with D unresolved. The germline CDR1 and CDR2 sequences are SGHAT and FQNNGV. The CDR3 sequence is 11 residues long. Trimming shortened V by 4 bases and J by 2 bases, and 3 bases separated the two germline ends. The CDR3 reads CASSSTYEQYF. The CDR3 DNA is TGTGCCAGCAGCTCTACCTACGAGCAGTACTTC.

V usage is TRBV28 and J usage is TRBJ2-5; D perhaps matches TRBD2 (7 bases). The germline V gene encodes CDR1 MDHEN and CDR2 SYDVKM. This CDR3 is 16 amino acids long. V was pared by 5 bases and J by 2 bases, with 18 bases between. CDR3 region: CASSIYRGRGQETQYF. CDR3 DNA: TGTGCCAGCAGTATATACCGGGGGCGGGGGCAAGAGACCCAGTACTTC.

The V gene is TRBV7-3, the J gene TRBJ2-1; D gene ambiguous. This CDR3 contains 15 residues. The V end was cut by 1 base, the J end by 3 bases, with 10 bases between. Per the germline V gene, CDR1 is SGHTA and CDR2 is FQGTGA. The DNA of the CDR3 is TGTGCCAGCAGCTTAATCAGTTCAGGCTACAATGAGCAGTTCTTC. Protein: CASSLISSGYNEQFF.

The chain couples TRBV5-1 to TRBJ2-7, with 9 bases aligning to TRBD1. The CDR3 runs 16 residues. Trimming took 1 base from V and 2 from J; bases not matched to a gene: 7. Looked up from germline, CDR1 is SGHRS and CDR2 is YFSETQ. The CDR3 here is CASSLRTGTGTYEQYF. The CDR3 coding sequence is TGCGCCAGCAGCTTGAGAACCGGGACAGGGACCTACGAGCAGTACTTC.

This chain uses TRBV6-1 with TRBJ2-5; 9 nucleotides match TRBD1. The junction had 8 bases not matched to a gene; V was cut back by 5 bases and J by 4 bases. The CDR3 loop spans 15 amino acids. The germline V gene encodes CDR1 MNHNS and CDR2 SASEGT. The CDR3 region has the DNA TGTGCCAGCAGTTCCCTCACGGACAGGGGAGAGACCCAGTACTTC. It codes for CASSSLTDRGETQYF.

This chain links TRBV30 with TRBJ1-5, with D unresolved. V gave up 0 bases and J gave up 4 bases, with 10 bases separating them. The CDR3 loop spans 14 amino acids. Per the germline V gene, CDR1 is GTSNPN and CDR2 is SVGIG (reference sequence). The CDR3 sequence is CAWSVISTNQPQHF. The CDR3 region has the DNA TGTGCCTGGAGTGTAATCTCTACGAATCAGCCCCAGCATTTT.

V is TRBV4-3 and J is TRBJ2-3, with TRBD2 as a possible D gene (7 bases). The length of the CDR3 is 17 residues. V was cut by 0 bases and J by 4 bases, with 17 bases left in between. Germline V gene data show CDR1 as LGHNA and CDR2 as YSLEER. DNA of the CDR3: TGCGCCAGCAGCCAAGAAGGGGGGAGGGCCTCTGCAGATACGCAGTATTTT. Protein product: CASSQEGGRASADTQYF.

In DNA form, the CDR3 reads TGTGCCAGCAGTTCGGACTCCGGGGGAGATACGCAGTATTTT. As protein: CASSSDSGGDTQYF. The chain combines TRBV7-2 with TRBJ2-3; tentative D call: TRBD2 (6 bases). CDR1 and CDR2 from the germline V gene are SGHTA and FQGNSA. The CDR3 spans 14 residues. V was trimmed by 6 bases and J by 5 bases, leaving 15 bases between them.

V usage is TRBV4-2 and J usage is TRBJ2-7; 7 positions agree with TRBD1. After removal of 0 bases from V and 2 bases from J, the junction contained 4 bases not matched to a gene. The CDR3 loop spans 15 amino acids. Germline loops: CDR1 LGHNA, CDR2 YNFKEQ. CDR3 nucleotide sequence: TGTGCCAGCAGCCAAGATGCCAGGGGGACCTACGAGCAGTACTTC. Amino acids: CASSQDARGTYEQYF.